This T cell receptor beta chain derives from a study of T cells in Graves' hyperthyroidism and ophthalmopathy. The CDR3 spans 14 residues. CDR1 is DFQATT and CDR2 is SNEGSKA in the germline V gene (reference sequence). V was shortened by 4 bases and J by 3 bases, with 16 bases between the two germline ends. Pregnant or lactating patients were excluded, as were those with uncontrolled infection or other autoimmune disease. Diagnostic assessment was based on clinical symptoms, serum thyroxine and TRAb, thyroid ultrasound and orbital computed tomography. Broader study findings: The model foresaw ophthalmopathy a median roughly 6.3 months prior to onset.

The investigators amplified TCR beta CDR3 regions from RNA transcripts. HTBI primers were the set used in a first-round RT-PCR of the TCR CDR3. In TCRdb, the multiplex PCR reads were re-called with MiXCR into one record per CDR3 protein. The table shows roughly 500,000 distinct CDR3 sequences, with roughly 46% occurring only once. This clonotype was picked up one time. What it binds is not known. V gene TRBV20-1 combines with J gene TRBJ2-7, with D possibly matching TRBD2 (5 bases). Material for sequencing was peripheral blood or thyroid tissue (not recorded which). This clonotype was obtained from an adult woman with Graves' disease, either hyperthyroidism or ophthalmopathy (not recorded which). CDR3 protein: CSATGGGLGYEQYF. The CDR3, as DNA: TGCAGTGCTACCGGAGGTGGCCTTGGCTACGAGCAGTACTTC.